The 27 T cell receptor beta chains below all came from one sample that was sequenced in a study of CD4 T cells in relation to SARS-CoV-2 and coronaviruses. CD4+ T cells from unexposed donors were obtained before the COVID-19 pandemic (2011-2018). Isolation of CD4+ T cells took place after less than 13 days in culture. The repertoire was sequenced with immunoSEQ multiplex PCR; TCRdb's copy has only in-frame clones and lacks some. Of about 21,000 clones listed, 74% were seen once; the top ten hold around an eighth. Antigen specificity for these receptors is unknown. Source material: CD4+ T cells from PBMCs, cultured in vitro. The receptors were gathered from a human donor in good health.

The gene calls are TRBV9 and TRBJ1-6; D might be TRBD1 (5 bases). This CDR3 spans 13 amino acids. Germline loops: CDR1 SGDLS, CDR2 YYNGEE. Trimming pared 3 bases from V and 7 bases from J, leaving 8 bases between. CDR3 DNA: TGTGCCAGCAGCGGACAGCTCAATTCACCCCTCCACTTT. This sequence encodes CASSGQLNSPLHF.

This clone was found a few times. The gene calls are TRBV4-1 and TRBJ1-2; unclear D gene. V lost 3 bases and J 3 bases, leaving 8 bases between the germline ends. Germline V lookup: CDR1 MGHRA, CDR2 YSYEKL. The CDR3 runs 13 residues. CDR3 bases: TGCGCCAGCAGCCAGGCGAAAGACTATGGCTACACCTTC. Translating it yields CASSQAKDYGYTF.

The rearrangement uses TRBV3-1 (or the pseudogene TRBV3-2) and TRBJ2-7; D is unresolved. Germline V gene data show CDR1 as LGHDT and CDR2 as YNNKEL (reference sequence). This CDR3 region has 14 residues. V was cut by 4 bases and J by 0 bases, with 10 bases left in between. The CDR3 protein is CASSPTRSSYEQYF. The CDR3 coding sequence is TGTGCCAGCAGCCCGACACGGAGCTCCTACGAGCAGTACTTC.

Written as DNA, the CDR3 is TGTGCCAGCAGTTTGGTTGATGAGCAGTTCTTC. Translation: CASSLVDEQFF. The chain links TRBV12-3 or TRBV12-4 to TRBJ2-1; unclear D gene. The CDR3 sequence is 11 residues long. V dropped 3 bases and J dropped 8 bases, with 5 bases sitting between them.

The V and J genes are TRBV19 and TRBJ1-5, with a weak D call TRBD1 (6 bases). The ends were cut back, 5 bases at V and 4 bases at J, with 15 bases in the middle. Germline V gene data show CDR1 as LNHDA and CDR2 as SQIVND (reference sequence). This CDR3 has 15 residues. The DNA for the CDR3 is TGTGCCAGTAGTCCCAGGCCGCAGGGGAATCAGCCCCAGCATTTT. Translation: CASSPRPQGNQPQHF. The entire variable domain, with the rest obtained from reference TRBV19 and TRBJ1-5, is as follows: DGGITQSPKYLFRKEGQNVTLSCEQNLNHDAMYWYRQDPGQGLRLIYYSQIVNDFQKGDIAEGYSVSREKKESFPLTVTSAQKNPTAFYLCASSPRPQGNQPQHFGDGTRLSIL.

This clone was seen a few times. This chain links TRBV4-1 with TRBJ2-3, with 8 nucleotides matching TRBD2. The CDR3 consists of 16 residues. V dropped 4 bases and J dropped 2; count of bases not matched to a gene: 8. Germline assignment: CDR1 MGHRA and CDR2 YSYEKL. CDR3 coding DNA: TGCGCCAGCAGCCCTAGGACTAGCCAACACACAGATACGCAGTATTTT. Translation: CASSPRTSQHTDTQYF.

CDR3 coding DNA: TGTGCCAGCACCCTCTCAGGGGACGAGCAGTACTTC. Translating it yields CASTLSGDEQYF. The V gene is TRBV6-1, the J gene TRBJ2-7, with a weak D call TRBD1 (6 bases). The germline V gene has CDR1 MNHNS and CDR2 SASEGT. Trimming stripped 7 bases from V and 5 bases from J, with 12 bases between. The CDR3 is 12 amino acids.

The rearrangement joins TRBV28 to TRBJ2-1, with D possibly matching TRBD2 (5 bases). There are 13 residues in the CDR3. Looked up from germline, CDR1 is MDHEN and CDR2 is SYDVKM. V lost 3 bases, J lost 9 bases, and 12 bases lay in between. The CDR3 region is CASSLEVSGEQFF. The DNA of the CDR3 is TGTGCCAGCAGTTTGGAGGTGTCAGGTGAGCAGTTCTTC.

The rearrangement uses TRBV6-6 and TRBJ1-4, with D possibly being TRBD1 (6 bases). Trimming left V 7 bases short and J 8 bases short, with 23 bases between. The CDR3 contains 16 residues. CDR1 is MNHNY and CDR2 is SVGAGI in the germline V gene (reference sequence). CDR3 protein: CASKERGAVLLEKLFF. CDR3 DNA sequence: TGTGCCAGCAAGGAACGGGGGGCCGTGCTACTGGAAAAACTGTTTTTT.

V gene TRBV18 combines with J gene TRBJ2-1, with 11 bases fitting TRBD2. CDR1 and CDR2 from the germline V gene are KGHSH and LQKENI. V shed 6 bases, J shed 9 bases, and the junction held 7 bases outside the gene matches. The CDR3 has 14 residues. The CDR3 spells CASSSTSGSGEQFF. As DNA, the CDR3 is TGTGCCAGCTCGTCCACTAGCGGGAGTGGTGAGCAGTTCTTC. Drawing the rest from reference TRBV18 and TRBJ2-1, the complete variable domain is NAGVMQNPRHLVRRRGQEARLRCSPMKGHSHVYWYRQLPEEGLKFMVYLQKENIIDESGMPKERFSAEFPKEGPSILRIQQVVRGDSAAYFCASSSTSGSGEQFFGPGTRLTVL.

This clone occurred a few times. The CDR3 coding sequence is TGTGCCAGCAGCGATCAGGGGTACACCATATATTTT. Protein: CASSDQGYTIYF. The V and J genes are TRBV7-9 and TRBJ1-3; tentative D call: TRBD1 (6 bases). This CDR3 is built from 12 residues. Germline V gene lookup returns CDR1 SEHNR and CDR2 FQNEAQ (reference sequence). V dropped 5 bases and J dropped 8 bases, with 10 bases sitting between them.

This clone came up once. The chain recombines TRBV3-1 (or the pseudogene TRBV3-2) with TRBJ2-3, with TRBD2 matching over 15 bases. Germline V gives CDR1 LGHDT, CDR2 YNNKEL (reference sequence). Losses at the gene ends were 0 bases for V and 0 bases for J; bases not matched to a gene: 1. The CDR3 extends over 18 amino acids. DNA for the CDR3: TGTGCCAGCAGCCAAGAAGGACTAGCGGGAGGGAGCACAGATACGCAGTATTTT. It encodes CASSQEGLAGGSTDTQYF.

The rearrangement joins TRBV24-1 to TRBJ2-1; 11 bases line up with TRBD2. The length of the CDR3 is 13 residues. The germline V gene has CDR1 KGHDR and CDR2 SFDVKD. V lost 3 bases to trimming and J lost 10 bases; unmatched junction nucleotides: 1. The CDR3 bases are TGTGCCACCAGTGATCGGACTAGCGGGGAGCAGTTCTTC. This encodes CATSDRTSGEQFF.

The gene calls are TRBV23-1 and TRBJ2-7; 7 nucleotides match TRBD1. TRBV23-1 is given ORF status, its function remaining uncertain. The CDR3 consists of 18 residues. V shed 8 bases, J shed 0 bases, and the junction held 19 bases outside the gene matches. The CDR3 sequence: CASCKGQQVGYSSYEQYF. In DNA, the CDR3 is TGCGCCAGCTGTAAGGGACAGCAAGTGGGGTATAGCTCCTACGAGCAGTACTTC.

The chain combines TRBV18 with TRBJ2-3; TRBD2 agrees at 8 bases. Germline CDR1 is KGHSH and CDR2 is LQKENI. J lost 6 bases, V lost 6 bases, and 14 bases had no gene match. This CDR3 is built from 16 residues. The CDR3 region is CASSPRGAGVEDTQYF. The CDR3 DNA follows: TGTGCCAGCTCGCCAAGAGGAGCGGGAGTAGAGGATACGCAGTATTTT. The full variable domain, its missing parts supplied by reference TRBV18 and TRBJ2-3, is NAGVMQNPRHLVRRRGQEARLRCSPMKGHSHVYWYRQLPEEGLKFMVYLQKENIIDESGMPKERFSAEFPKEGPSILRIQQVVRGDSAAYFCASSPRGAGVEDTQYFGPGTRLTVL.

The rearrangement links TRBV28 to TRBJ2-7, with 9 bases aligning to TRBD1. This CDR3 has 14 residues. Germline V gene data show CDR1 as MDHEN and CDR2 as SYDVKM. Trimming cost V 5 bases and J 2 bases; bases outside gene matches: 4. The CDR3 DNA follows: TGTGCCAGCAGTGGACAGGGGTTGCCCTACGAGCAGTACTTC. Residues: CASSGQGLPYEQYF.

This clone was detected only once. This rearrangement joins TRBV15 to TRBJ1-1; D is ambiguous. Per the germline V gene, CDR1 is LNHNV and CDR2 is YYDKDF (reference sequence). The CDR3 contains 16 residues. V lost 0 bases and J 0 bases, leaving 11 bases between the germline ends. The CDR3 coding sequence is TGTGCCACCAGCAGAGACGGCGGTTTACTGAACACTGAAGCTTTCTTT. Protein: CATSRDGGLLNTEAFF.

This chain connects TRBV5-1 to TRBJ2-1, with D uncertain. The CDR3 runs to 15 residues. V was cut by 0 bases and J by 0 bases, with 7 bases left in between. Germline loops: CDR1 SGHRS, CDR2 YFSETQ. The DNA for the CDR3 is TGCGCCAGCAGCTTGGAGAGTGTCTCCTACAATGAGCAGTTCTTC. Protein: CASSLESVSYNEQFF.

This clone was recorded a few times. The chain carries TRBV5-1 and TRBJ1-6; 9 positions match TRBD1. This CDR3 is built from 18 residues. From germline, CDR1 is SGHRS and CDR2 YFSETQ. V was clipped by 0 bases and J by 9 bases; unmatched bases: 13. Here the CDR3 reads CASSLEGPRQTGGSPLHF. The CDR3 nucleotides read TGCGCCAGCAGCTTGGAAGGGCCCCGGCAGACAGGGGGTTCACCCCTCCACTTT.

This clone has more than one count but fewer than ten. The CDR3 bases are TGTGCCAGTAGTACAGACAGGGAGCGGCCCCAGCATTTT. As protein: CASSTDRERPQHF. The J gene is TRBJ1-5, the V gene TRBV19; 7 bases fit TRBD1. V was pared by 4 bases and J by 9 bases, with 6 bases of the junction left unmatched. The germline V gene encodes CDR1 LNHDA and CDR2 SQIVND (reference sequence). The CDR3 length is 13 residues. Full variable domain (outside the CDR3, taken from reference TRBV19 and TRBJ1-5): DGGITQSPKYLFRKEGQNVTLSCEQNLNHDAMYWYRQDPGQGLRLIYYSQIVNDFQKGDIAEGYSVSREKKESFPLTVTSAQKNPTAFYLCASSTDRERPQHFGDGTRLSIL.

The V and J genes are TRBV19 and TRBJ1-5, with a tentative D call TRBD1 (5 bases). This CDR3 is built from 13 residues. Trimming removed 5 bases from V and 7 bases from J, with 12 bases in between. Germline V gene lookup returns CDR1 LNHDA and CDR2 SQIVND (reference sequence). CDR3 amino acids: CASSAGTRQPQHF. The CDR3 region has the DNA TGTGCCAGTAGTGCCGGGACCCGACAGCCCCAGCATTTT.

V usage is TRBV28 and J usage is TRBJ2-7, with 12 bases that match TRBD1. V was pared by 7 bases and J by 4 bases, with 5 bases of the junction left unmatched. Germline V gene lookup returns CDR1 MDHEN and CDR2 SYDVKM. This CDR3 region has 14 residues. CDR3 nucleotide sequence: TGTGCCAGCATTCTGGGACAGGGGGCTTACGAGCAGTACTTC. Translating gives CASILGQGAYEQYF.

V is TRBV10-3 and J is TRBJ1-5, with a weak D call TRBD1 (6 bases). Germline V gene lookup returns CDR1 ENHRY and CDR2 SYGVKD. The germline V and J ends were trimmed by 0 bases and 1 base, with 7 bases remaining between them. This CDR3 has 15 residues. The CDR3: CAISESDRSNQPQHF. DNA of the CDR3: TGTGCCATCAGTGAGTCGGACAGAAGCAATCAGCCCCAGCATTTT.

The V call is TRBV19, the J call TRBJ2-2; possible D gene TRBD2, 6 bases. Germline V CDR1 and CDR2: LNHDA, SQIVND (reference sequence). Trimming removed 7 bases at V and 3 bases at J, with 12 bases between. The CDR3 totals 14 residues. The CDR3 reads CASTDSGYTGELFF. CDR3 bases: TGTGCCAGTACCGATAGCGGTTACACCGGGGAGCTGTTTTTT.

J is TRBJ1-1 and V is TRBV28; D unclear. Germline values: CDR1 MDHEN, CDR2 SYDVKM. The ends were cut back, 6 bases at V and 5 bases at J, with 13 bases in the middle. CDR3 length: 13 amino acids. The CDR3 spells CASRSEMRTEAFF. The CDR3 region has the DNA TGTGCCAGCAGGAGCGAGATGCGGACTGAAGCTTTCTTT.

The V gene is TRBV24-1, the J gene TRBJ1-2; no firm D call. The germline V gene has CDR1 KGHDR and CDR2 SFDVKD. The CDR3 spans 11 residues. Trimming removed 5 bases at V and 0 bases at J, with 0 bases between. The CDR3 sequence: CATSANYGYTF. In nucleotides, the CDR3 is TGTGCCACCAGTGCTAACTATGGCTACACCTTC.

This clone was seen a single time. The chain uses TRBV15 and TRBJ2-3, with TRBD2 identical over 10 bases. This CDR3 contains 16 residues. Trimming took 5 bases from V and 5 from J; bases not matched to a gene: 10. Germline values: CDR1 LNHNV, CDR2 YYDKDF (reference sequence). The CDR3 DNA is TGTGCCACCAGCCCAGGGCTAGCGGGAGCTGGAGATACGCAGTATTTT. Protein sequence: CATSPGLAGAGDTQYF.